Listed below are T cell receptor beta chains from one sample, sequenced in a study of patients with pleural tuberculosis. TCRdb re-called the reads with MiXCR, one entry per CDR3 protein. This sample has about 30,000 distinct CDR3 sequences; 15% to 20% occur once, and the top ten carry 3.5%. The sequenced sample consisted of peripheral blood. The receptor source for this set is a human donor with pleural tuberculosis. The CDR3 runs from the conserved cysteine through the conserved F or W. A D gene is named only where the DNA matches it firmly. Size values are once, few and many counts, or a class for expanded clones, and some rows have none.

clone size: many
D gene: NA
J gene: TRBJ1-1
V gene: TRBV29-1
CDR3 DNA: TGCAGCGTCCCCCGGGTCACGGGACCTGAAGCTTTCTTT
CDR3 protein: CSVPRVTGPEAFF

clone size: many
D gene: NA
J gene: TRBJ2-5
V gene: TRBV20-1
CDR3 DNA: TGCAGTGCTCATGATTCCTGGGGGACCCAGTACTTC
CDR3 protein: CSAHDSWGTQYF

clone size: many
D gene: TRBD1
J gene: TRBJ2-3
V gene: TRBV11-2
CDR3 DNA: TGTGCCAGCAGTTACGGACAGGGAGAGGGTACGCAGTATTTT
CDR3 protein: CASSYGQGEGTQYF

clone size: many
D gene: NA
J gene: TRBJ2-7
V gene: TRBV4-1
CDR3 DNA: TGCGCCAGCAGCCAAGATGGCCAGGGAGGCTACGAGCAGTACTTC
CDR3 protein: CASSQDGQGGYEQYF

clone size: many
D gene: NA
J gene: TRBJ2-5
V gene: TRBV20-1
CDR3 DNA: TGCAGTGTAAGTGGGTCGATGCTCGCCAGCCAAGAGACCCAGTACTTC
CDR3 protein: CSVSGSMLASQETQYF

clone size: many
D gene: TRBD1
J gene: TRBJ2-1
V gene: TRBV7-6
CDR3 DNA: TGTGCCAGCAGCCCGGACAGGGAGAGTCTCCAGTTCTTC
CDR3 protein: CASSPDRESLQFF

clone size: many
D gene: NA
J gene: TRBJ2-5
V gene: TRBV5-5
CDR3 DNA: TGTGCCAGCAGCGAGGACAGCCAAGAGACCCAGTACTTC
CDR3 protein: CASSEDSQETQYF

clone size: many
D gene: NA
J gene: TRBJ2-1
V gene: TRBV2
CDR3 DNA: TGTGCCAGCAGTGTATCCTACAATGAGCAGTTCTTC
CDR3 protein: CASSVSYNEQFF

clone size: many
D gene: TRBD2
J gene: TRBJ2-1
V gene: TRBV7-7
CDR3 DNA: TGTGCTAGCAGCTTAGGACTAGCGAATGAGCAGTTCTTC
CDR3 protein: CASSLGLANEQFF

clone size: NA
D gene: NA
J gene: TRBJ2-7
V gene: TRBV6-2/TRBV6-3
CDR3 DNA: TGTGCCAGCAGGTACTCCCCGGGACACCTGCAGTACTTC
CDR3 protein: CASRYSPGHLQYF

clone size: many
D gene: NA
J gene: TRBJ2-2
V gene: TRBV6-2/TRBV6-3
CDR3 DNA: TGTGCCAGCAGTTATCTGAGAGCCGGGGAGCTGTTTTTT
CDR3 protein: CASSYLRAGELFF

clone size: many
D gene: TRBD1
J gene: TRBJ1-1
V gene: TRBV5-6
CDR3 DNA: TGTGCCAGCAGCTTACCACAGGGGACTGAAGCTTTCTTT
CDR3 protein: CASSLPQGTEAFF

clone size: many
D gene: NA
J gene: TRBJ2-1
V gene: TRBV10-1
CDR3 DNA: TGCGCCAGCAGACAACCGGGACACCCCTTAACTTTC
CDR3 protein: CASRQPGHPLTF

clone size: once
D gene: TRBD1
J gene: TRBJ2-7
V gene: TRBV20-1
CDR3 DNA: TGCAGTGCTAGAGATTGGACAGGGGGATACGAGCAGTACTTC
CDR3 protein: CSARDWTGGYEQYF

clone size: many
D gene: TRBD1
J gene: TRBJ1-1
V gene: TRBV7-6
CDR3 DNA: TGTGCCAGCGCGAGGGGGCCTAACACTGAAGCTTTCTTT
CDR3 protein: CASARGPNTEAFF

clone size: many
D gene: NA
J gene: TRBJ2-7
V gene: TRBV28
CDR3 DNA: TGTGCCAGCAGTTTGAGGGCGGCCTACGAGCAGTACTTC
CDR3 protein: CASSLRAAYEQYF

clone size: many
D gene: NA
J gene: TRBJ2-5
V gene: TRBV7-9
CDR3 DNA: TGTGCCAGCAGAACCAGACCCGAAGAGACCCAGTACTTC
CDR3 protein: CASRTRPEETQYF

clone size: many
D gene: NA
J gene: TRBJ1-5
V gene: TRBV12-3/TRBV12-4
CDR3 DNA: TGTGCCAGCAGTCCCCCAAATAGTAATCAGCCCCAGCATTTT
CDR3 protein: CASSPPNSNQPQHF

clone size: many
D gene: TRBD1
J gene: TRBJ1-2
V gene: TRBV27
CDR3 DNA: TGTGCCAGCAGTTTATCCCCCGGACAGGGTAACTATGGCTACACCTTC
CDR3 protein: CASSLSPGQGNYGYTF

clone size: many
D gene: NA
J gene: TRBJ2-3
V gene: TRBV24-1
CDR3 DNA: TGTGCCACCAGTGATCCCAGCACAGATACGCAGTATTTT
CDR3 protein: CATSDPSTDTQYF

clone size: many
D gene: NA
J gene: TRBJ2-1
V gene: TRBV24-1
CDR3 DNA: TGTGCCACCAGTGATTTGTCCGGCTACAATGAGCAGTTCTTC
CDR3 protein: CATSDLSGYNEQFF

clone size: many
D gene: TRBD1
J gene: TRBJ2-7
V gene: TRBV3-1
CDR3 DNA: TGTGCCAGCAGCCCGGTGGACAGGGAGTACGAGCAGTACTTC
CDR3 protein: CASSPVDREYEQYF

clone size: many
D gene: TRBD1
J gene: TRBJ2-7
V gene: TRBV28
CDR3 DNA: TGTGCCAGCAGTAGCCGGGACAGGACGGACTTC
CDR3 protein: CASSSRDRTDF

clone size: medium-sized
D gene: NA
J gene: TRBJ2-7
V gene: TRBV20-1
CDR3 DNA: TGCAGTGCTTGGAGAGACTCCTACGAGCAGTACTTC
CDR3 protein: CSAWRDSYEQYF

clone size: many
D gene: NA
J gene: TRBJ1-2
V gene: TRBV29-1
CDR3 DNA: TGCAGCGTTGAAGCCGATTTAGCATCCGGACAGAGGAATGGCTACACCTTC
CDR3 protein: CSVEADLASGQRNGYTF

clone size: many
D gene: NA
J gene: TRBJ2-7
V gene: TRBV3-1
CDR3 DNA: TGTACCAGCAGCCTGGAAGGACCTCACCTCTACGAGCAGTACTTC
CDR3 protein: CTSSLEGPHLYEQYF

clone size: medium-sized
D gene: NA
J gene: TRBJ2-5
V gene: TRBV7-2
CDR3 DNA: TGTGCCAGCAGCTCCCTGGGGACACAAGAGACCCAGTACTTC
CDR3 protein: CASSSLGTQETQYF

clone size: many
D gene: NA
J gene: TRBJ1-4
V gene: TRBV29-1
CDR3 DNA: TGCAGCGCCAGGACAGACGGAAATGAAAAACTGTTTTTT
CDR3 protein: CSARTDGNEKLFF

clone size: many
D gene: TRBD2
J gene: TRBJ2-7
V gene: TRBV2
CDR3 DNA: TGTGCCAGCAGTCGGTTAGGGCTAGCGGGAGCCTACGAGCAGTACTTC
CDR3 protein: CASSRLGLAGAYEQYF

clone size: medium-sized
D gene: NA
J gene: TRBJ2-3
V gene: TRBV6-2/TRBV6-3
CDR3 DNA: TGTGCCAGCAGTTACGTGAGGGATACGCAGTATTTT
CDR3 protein: CASSYVRDTQYF

clone size: many
D gene: NA
J gene: TRBJ2-3
V gene: TRBV7-9
CDR3 DNA: TGTGCCAGCAGCTTAGATCGACCTAGCACAGATACGCAGTATTTT
CDR3 protein: CASSLDRPSTDTQYF

clone size: many
D gene: NA
J gene: TRBJ2-5
V gene: TRBV29-1
CDR3 DNA: TGCAGCGTTGATTTGCCCCGGGAGGAGACCCAGTACTTC
CDR3 protein: CSVDLPREETQYF

clone size: many
D gene: NA
J gene: TRBJ1-5
V gene: TRBV3-1
CDR3 DNA: TGTGCCAGCAGCCAAGGGGCTAGCAATCAGCCCCAGCATTTT
CDR3 protein: CASSQGASNQPQHF

clone size: NA
D gene: NA
J gene: TRBJ2-7
V gene: TRBV20-1
CDR3 DNA: TGCAGTGCCGCTCCTTCAGTATCCTACGAGCAGTACTTC
CDR3 protein: CSAAPSVSYEQYF

clone size: many
D gene: NA
J gene: TRBJ1-2
V gene: TRBV9
CDR3 DNA: TGTGCCAGCAGCGATCGTGGAGAACCTGGCTACACCTTC
CDR3 protein: CASSDRGEPGYTF

clone size: many
D gene: NA
J gene: TRBJ2-7
V gene: TRBV7-2
CDR3 DNA: TGTGCCAGCAGCCCCTACGGCAATTCCTACGAGCAGTACTTC
CDR3 protein: CASSPYGNSYEQYF

clone size: medium-sized
D gene: NA
J gene: TRBJ1-1
V gene: TRBV27
CDR3 DNA: TGTGCCACCCAAGGGCGATCCGGAATAGAAGCTTTCTTT
CDR3 protein: CATQGRSGIEAFF

clone size: many
D gene: NA
J gene: TRBJ2-3
V gene: TRBV9
CDR3 DNA: TGTGCCAGCAGCGTAGAGGGTAGCACAGATACGCAGTATTTT
CDR3 protein: CASSVEGSTDTQYF

clone size: many
D gene: NA
J gene: TRBJ2-3
V gene: TRBV12-3/TRBV12-4
CDR3 DNA: TGTGCCAGCAACAACGGTCTGGATACGCAGTATTTT
CDR3 protein: CASNNGLDTQYF

clone size: many
D gene: TRBD1
J gene: TRBJ2-7
V gene: TRBV6-1
CDR3 DNA: TGTGCCAGCAGCCCTAAGCGCTGGACAGGGAACTACGAGCAGTACTTC
CDR3 protein: CASSPKRWTGNYEQYF

clone size: medium-sized
D gene: NA
J gene: TRBJ1-1
V gene: TRBV6-1
CDR3 DNA: TGTGCCAGCAGTGAACAGGGTTTT
CDR3 protein: CASSEQGF

clone size: NA
D gene: TRBD2
J gene: TRBJ2-3
V gene: TRBV27
CDR3 DNA: TGTGCCAGCAGTGGACGACTAGCGTTTGCAGATACGCAGTATTTT
CDR3 protein: CASSGRLAFADTQYF

clone size: many
D gene: NA
J gene: TRBJ1-1
V gene: TRBV9
CDR3 DNA: TGTGCCAGCACCCCCTTCATACAGGGAGAGAACACTGAAGCTTTCTTT
CDR3 protein: CASTPFIQGENTEAFF

clone size: many
D gene: NA
J gene: TRBJ2-1
V gene: TRBV29-1
CDR3 DNA: TGCAGCGTCACCTCGGGCCGGCACAATGAGCAGTTCTTC
CDR3 protein: CSVTSGRHNEQFF

clone size: medium-sized
D gene: NA
J gene: TRBJ1-1
V gene: TRBV27
CDR3 DNA: TGTGCCAGCAGTTTAAGGGTAGAGGGGGACACTGAAGCTTTCTTT
CDR3 protein: CASSLRVEGDTEAFF

clone size: NA
D gene: NA
J gene: TRBJ1-2
V gene: TRBV6-4
CDR3 DNA: TGTGCCAGCAGTCGCGGTCAGGGCTATGGCTACACCTTC
CDR3 protein: CASSRGQGYGYTF

clone size: once
D gene: TRBD2
J gene: TRBJ2-3
V gene: TRBV6-1
CDR3 DNA: TGTGCCGGCAGTGGACTAGCGGGAGAGACAGATACGCAGTATTTC
CDR3 protein: CAGSGLAGETDTQYF

clone size: many
D gene: NA
J gene: TRBJ2-2
V gene: TRBV11-2
CDR3 DNA: TGTGCCAGCAGCTTATCGGAAGCCGGGGAGCTGTTTTTT
CDR3 protein: CASSLSEAGELFF

clone size: many
D gene: NA
J gene: TRBJ2-5
V gene: TRBV6-1
CDR3 DNA: TGTGCCAGCACAGGACGGTTTATACAAGAGACCCAGTACTTC
CDR3 protein: CASTGRFIQETQYF

clone size: many
D gene: NA
J gene: TRBJ2-7
V gene: TRBV28
CDR3 DNA: TGTGCCAGCAGTTATTCCGGGACGGAGACCTACGAGCAGTACTTC
CDR3 protein: CASSYSGTETYEQYF

clone size: many
D gene: TRBD1
J gene: TRBJ2-7
V gene: TRBV5-1
CDR3 DNA: TGCGCCAGCAGCTTCCAGGGGGACAACGGGCAGTACTTC
CDR3 protein: CASSFQGDNGQYF

clone size: NA
D gene: TRBD2
J gene: TRBJ2-5
V gene: TRBV24-1
CDR3 DNA: TGTGCCACCGGGGGGGGGGGAGCCTCGGAGACCCAGTACTTC
CDR3 protein: CATGGGGASETQYF

clone size: many
D gene: NA
J gene: TRBJ2-5
V gene: TRBV6-2/TRBV6-3
CDR3 DNA: TGTGCCAGCAGTTCGGTAGATAATAAGGAGACCCAGTACTTC
CDR3 protein: CASSSVDNKETQYF

clone size: NA
D gene: NA
J gene: TRBJ1-1
V gene: TRBV28
CDR3 DNA: TGTTCCAGCAGAGTCGTACGGTACACTGAAGCTTTCTTT
CDR3 protein: CSSRVVRYTEAFF

clone size: many
D gene: NA
J gene: TRBJ2-7
V gene: TRBV12-3/TRBV12-4
CDR3 DNA: TGTGCCAGCAGTTTAGGTCGTGAGCGCGAGCAGTACTTC
CDR3 protein: CASSLGREREQYF

clone size: many
D gene: NA
J gene: TRBJ2-2
V gene: TRBV29-1
CDR3 DNA: TGCAGCGTTGCCCACAACACCGGGGAGCTGTTTTTT
CDR3 protein: CSVAHNTGELFF

clone size: many
D gene: NA
J gene: TRBJ2-3
V gene: TRBV29-1
CDR3 DNA: TGCAGCGTGAAGGGCCCTACGAGCTCTAGCACAGATACGCAGTATTTT
CDR3 protein: CSVKGPTSSSTDTQYF

clone size: many
D gene: NA
J gene: TRBJ1-1
V gene: TRBV5-1
CDR3 DNA: TGCGCCAGCAGAGTCGGAACCAACACTGAAGCTTTCTTT
CDR3 protein: CASRVGTNTEAFF

clone size: many
D gene: NA
J gene: TRBJ1-1
V gene: TRBV29-1
CDR3 DNA: TGCAGCGGCGGGGCAGCCGGCGCTGAAGCTTTCTTT
CDR3 protein: CSGGAAGAEAFF

clone size: many
D gene: NA
J gene: TRBJ1-1
V gene: TRBV2
CDR3 DNA: TGTGCCAGCCATTGGGGAGTGAACACTGAAGCTTTCTTT
CDR3 protein: CASHWGVNTEAFF